This T cell receptor (beta chain) appears in the sequencing data of a study of cytomegalovirus exposure and HLA in healthy donors. In the study overall: Membership in the Caucasian-associated ancestry cluster was found for around four fifths of about 430 genotyped donors.

As concerns this clone: Antigen specificity is unknown.

Study conclusions and caveats: Later analysis identified a missense DCLRE1C variant that was linked to TCR beta V- and J-gene trimming.

In the PCR, 60 Vbeta and 13 Jbeta primers were used. Some clones are missing from TCRdb's copy, which holds only in-frame ones; the method was immunoSEQ multiplex PCR. The sample lists under 150,000 clones; roughly 79% were seen once. The junction had 11 bases not matched to a gene; V was cut back by 1 base and J by 9 bases. The CDR3 covers 14 residues. The germline V gene encodes CDR1 GTSNPN and CDR2 SVGIG (reference sequence). The chain employs TRBV30 and TRBJ1-2; 7 positions agree with TRBD1. The sequenced sample consisted of PBMCs. The sequence derives from a woman in her forties or fifties in good health and CMV-seronegative. The CDR3 bases are TGTGCCTGGAGTGGGACAGGTTCATCTAGGAGCTACACCTTC. Translating it yields CAWSGTGSSRSYTF.